These 13 T cell receptor beta chains share one sample of origin, sequenced in a study of T cells in Graves' hyperthyroidism and ophthalmopathy. Amplification targeted TCR beta CDR3 regions from RNA transcripts. When the TCR CDR3 underwent first-round RT-PCR, the HTBI primer set was used. MiXCR, run by TCRdb on the multiplex PCR reads, gives a single entry per CDR3 protein. The table lists some 440,000 distinct CDR3 sequences, 15% to 19% of them singletons. Sequences were obtained from blood. These receptors originate from a woman between 18 and 30 years old with Graves' hyperthyroidism.

This clonotype was detected ten times or more. The gene calls are TRBV28 and TRBJ1-5; no clear D gene. Trimming left V 10 bases short and J 5 bases short, with 12 bases between. The CDR3 loop spans 12 amino acids. Germline V lookup: CDR1 MDHEN, CDR2 SYDVKM. The CDR3 sequence is CATLDRDQPQHF. Here the CDR3 DNA reads TGTGCCACCTTAGATCGGGATCAGCCCCAGCATTTT.

The chain combines TRBV28 with TRBJ1-2, with 10 bases lining up with TRBD1. The length of the CDR3 is 14 residues. J gave up 10 bases and V 2 bases, and 7 bases lay outside the gene matches. Germline lookup yields CDR1 MDHEN and CDR2 SYDVKM. Written as DNA, the CDR3 is TGTGCCAGCAGTTTAGGGACCGGGACAGGGGCCTACACCTTC. This translates into CASSLGTGTGAYTF.

The V and J genes are TRBV19 and TRBJ1-5; D is uncertain. In germline, CDR1 is LNHDA, CDR2 SQIVND (reference sequence). Trimming stripped 1 base from V and 5 bases from J, with 6 bases between. The CDR3 consists of 13 residues. CDR3 nucleotide sequence: TGTGCCAGTAGTATAGCTCCCCATCAGCCCCAGCATTTT. Its translation: CASSIAPHQPQHF. Based on the CDR3 plus reference TRBV19 and TRBJ1-5, the full variable domain is DGGITQSPKYLFRKEGQNVTLSCEQNLNHDAMYWYRQDPGQGLRLIYYSQIVNDFQKGDIAEGYSVSREKKESFPLTVTSAQKNPTAFYLCASSIAPHQPQHFGDGTRLSIL.

At least ten counts were recorded for this clonotype. The V and J genes are TRBV3-1 and TRBJ1-1; D perhaps matches TRBD1 (6 bases). Germline CDR1 is LGHDT and CDR2 is YNNKEL (reference sequence). V lost 2 bases, J lost 4 bases, and 11 bases lay in between. This CDR3 has 14 residues. This chain's CDR3 is CASSQKGQTTEAFF. The CDR3 DNA follows: TGTGCCAGCAGCCAAAAAGGACAGACCACTGAAGCTTTCTTT. Full variable domain (remainder filled in from reference TRBV3-1 and TRBJ1-1): DTAVSQTPKYLVTQMGNDKSIKCEQNLGHDTMYWYKQDSKKFLKIMFSYNNKELIINETVPNRFSPKSPDKAHLNLHINSLELGDSAVYFCASSQKGQTTEAFFGQGTRLTVV.

This clonotype was picked up many times. This chain joins TRBV3-1 and TRBJ1-2, with D unclear. V lost 5 bases and J 4 bases, leaving 11 bases between the germline ends. Germline loops: CDR1 LGHDT, CDR2 YNNKEL (reference sequence). The CDR3 loop spans 13 amino acids. CDR3 in DNA: TGTGCCAGCAGCAGTGGACTTTTCTATGGCTACACCTTC. It is translated as CASSSGLFYGYTF.

The V call is TRBV6-1, the J call TRBJ2-1, with TRBD2 matching 11 bases. V lost 11 bases and J lost 9; bases outside the gene matches: 15. This CDR3 has 15 amino acids. Germline CDR1 is MNHNS and CDR2 is SASEGT. CDR3 sequence reads: CAGSDPLAGVGEQFF. In nucleotides, the CDR3 is TGTGCCGGATCAGACCCACTAGCGGGAGTGGGTGAGCAGTTCTTC.

This clonotype has ten or more counts. V gene TRBV7-9 combines with J gene TRBJ2-7; 7 bases map to TRBD1. This CDR3 spans 14 amino acids. CDR1 is SEHNR and CDR2 is FQNEAQ in the germline V gene (reference sequence). V trimming: 5 bases; J trimming: 5 bases; junction bases outside the gene matches: 9. The CDR3 is CASSRSGGRDEQYF. The CDR3 DNA is TGTGCCAGCAGCCGCTCAGGGGGAAGGGACGAGCAGTACTTC.

In this sample, this clonotype turned up a few times. This sequence joins TRBV12-3 or TRBV12-4 and TRBJ2-3, with unresolved D. Trimming left V 3 bases short and J 0 bases short, with 13 bases between. This CDR3 region has 16 residues. CDR3 sequence (DNA): TGTGCCAGCAGTTTTGGCAGCAGTACTAGCACAGATACGCAGTATTTT. It is translated as CASSFGSSTSTDTQYF.

A few counts support this clonotype. V and J are TRBV4-1 and TRBJ2-7, with D perhaps given as TRBD1 or TRBD2 (5 bases each). Germline loops: CDR1 MGHRA, CDR2 YSYEKL. The V end was cut by 3 bases, the J end by 0 bases, with 9 bases between. The length of the CDR3 is 14 residues. CDR3 in DNA: TGCGCCAGCAGCCAGGGACGGGACTCCTACGAGCAGTACTTC. Amino acids: CASSQGRDSYEQYF.

This clonotype has more than one count but fewer than ten. V gene TRBV19 combines with J gene TRBJ1-1; D not resolved. The V and J ends lost 4 bases and 1 base respectively, with 19 bases between them. Germline CDR1 LNHDA, CDR2 SQIVND (reference sequence). The CDR3 is 17 amino acids. The CDR3: CASSTPALAAQNTEAFF. The CDR3 DNA sequence: TGTGCCAGTAGTACCCCAGCATTGGCAGCCCAGAACACTGAAGCTTTCTTT.

The table lists this clonotype with many counts. This chain joins TRBV6-1 and TRBJ1-2; 7 bases line up with TRBD1. Germline loops: CDR1 MNHNS, CDR2 SASEGT. The CDR3 consists of 15 residues. Unmatched junction bases numbered 11, after V lost 4 bases and J lost 6 bases. The CDR3 DNA reads TGTGCCAGCAGTGCGAGTAACAGGGGAATTAATGGCTACACCTTC. This codes for CASSASNRGINGYTF.

Many counts were recorded for this clonotype. The rearrangement links TRBV6-1 to TRBJ2-2; D is possibly TRBD2 (6 bases). V gave up 6 bases and J gave up 4 bases, with 12 bases separating them. The CDR3 has 14 residues. Germline lookup yields CDR1 MNHNS and CDR2 SASEGT. DNA of the CDR3: TGTGCCAGCAGCCTAAGGGGAGGCACCGGGGAGCTGTTTTTT. Amino acids: CASSLRGGTGELFF.

This clonotype was found many times. This chain joins TRBV20-1 and TRBJ2-1, with 10 nucleotides matching TRBD2. With V trimmed by 3 bases and J by 10 bases, 9 bases remained unmatched. Germline values: CDR1 DFQATT, CDR2 SNEGSKA (reference sequence). The CDR3 runs 14 residues. CDR3: CSASLLAGVGEQFF. CDR3 coding DNA: TGCAGTGCTAGTCTTCTAGCGGGAGTAGGAGAGCAGTTCTTC.